What follows are 12 T cell receptor beta chains derived from one specimen sequenced in a study of blood T cell repertoires in COVID-19. The data were produced by immunoSEQ multiplex PCR, yet TCRdb's version contains in-frame clones alone and is incomplete. The repertoire holds about 240,000 clones, around nine tenths seen once, with around 7.3% in the top ten. Input material: peripheral blood. These receptors were obtained from a woman in her sixties or seventies with active or convalescent COVID-19.

V and J are TRBV29-1 and TRBJ2-1; TRBD2 matches at 8 bases. Germline values: CDR1 SQVTM, CDR2 ANQGSEA. Trimming removed 3 bases from V and 5 bases from J; junction bases left unmatched: 0. The CDR3 contains 12 residues. CDR3 amino acids: CSVDGGDNEQFF. The CDR3 region has the DNA TGCAGCGTTGACGGGGGGGACAATGAGCAGTTCTTC.

This chain connects TRBV5-1 to TRBJ2-3, with D possibly matching TRBD2 (6 bases). Trimming cost V 0 bases and J 0 bases, with 8 bases left between them. Germline V gives CDR1 SGHRS, CDR2 YFSETQ. This CDR3 spans 15 amino acids. CDR3: CASSLDGTSTDTQYF. The CDR3 bases are TGCGCCAGCAGCTTGGATGGGACTAGCACAGATACGCAGTATTTT.

This chain connects TRBV6-6 to TRBJ2-7; 10 bases are a match to TRBD1. CDR1 and CDR2 from the germline V gene are MNHNY and SVGAGI (reference sequence). Trimming removed 0 bases from V and 0 bases from J; junction bases left unmatched: 2. This CDR3 comprises 16 residues. DNA of the CDR3: TGTGCCAGCAGTTACTCGGGACAGGGGCGCTCCTACGAGCAGTACTTC. Translated, it gives CASSYSGQGRSYEQYF.

The chain has TRBV6-5 and TRBJ1-3; 7 nucleotides line up with TRBD1. The trim removed 5 bases at V and 4 bases at J, leaving 8 bases unmatched. Germline assignment: CDR1 MNHEY and CDR2 SVGAGI. CDR3 length: 15 amino acids. CDR3 bases: TGTGCCAGCAGTCGGACAGGCCCGGGGGGAAACACCATATATTTT. Translation: CASSRTGPGGNTIYF.

V usage is TRBV6-2 or TRBV6-3 and J usage is TRBJ1-1, with a possible D match to TRBD1 (5 bases). The CDR3 loop spans 13 amino acids. The V end lost 4 bases, the J end lost 1 base, and 7 bases lay between the germline ends. CDR1 and CDR2 (germline): MNHEY, SVGEGT. The CDR3 loop reads CASSWGGNTEAFF. Here the CDR3 DNA reads TGTGCCAGCAGTTGGGGGGGGAACACTGAAGCTTTCTTT.

The chain recombines TRBV18 with TRBJ2-7; 14 positions agree with TRBD2. From germline, CDR1 is KGHSH and CDR2 LQKENI. V lost 6 bases to trimming and J lost 2 bases; unmatched junction nucleotides: 6. The CDR3 consists of 16 residues. The CDR3 bases are TGTGCCAGCTCTCCAGGACTAGCGGGGGGCGCCTACGAGCAGTACTTC. This gives the protein CASSPGLAGGAYEQYF.

This clone appeared a few times. This chain connects TRBV7-8 to TRBJ1-1; 8 bases align to TRBD1. Per germline, CDR1 SGHVS and CDR2 FQNEAQ. The CDR3 contains 15 residues. The ends lost 0 bases at V and 4 bases at J; junction bases unmatched: 4. The CDR3 reads CASSLADRGSTEAFF. In DNA, the CDR3 is TGTGCCAGCAGCTTAGCTGACAGGGGTTCCACTGAAGCTTTCTTT.

This clone was observed a single time. V gene TRBV19 combines with J gene TRBJ2-3, with 8 bases that match TRBD1. Trimming at V came to 7 bases and at J to 5 bases, leaving 5 bases not matched to a gene. This CDR3 comprises 13 residues. Germline V gene sequence: CDR1 LNHDA, CDR2 SQIVND (reference sequence). CDR3 protein: CASKTGVGDTQYF. The CDR3, as DNA: TGTGCCAGTAAGACAGGGGTGGGAGATACGCAGTATTTT.

This clone has just one count. The CDR3 sequence is CASSSANEQFF. CDR3 sequence (DNA): TGTGCCAGCAGCTCCGCGAATGAGCAGTTCTTC. This chain links TRBV7-6 with TRBJ2-1; D remains unclear. Deletions cut 4 bases from V and 7 bases from J, with 5 bases between. CDR1 and CDR2 (germline): SGHVS, FNYEAQ. The CDR3 contains 11 residues.

This chain connects TRBV6-5 to TRBJ2-2; TRBD1 matches 9 bases. This CDR3 has 15 residues. Unmatched junction bases numbered 5, after V lost 4 bases and J lost 5 bases. Germline lookup yields CDR1 MNHEY and CDR2 SVGAGI. DNA of the CDR3: TGTGCCAGCAGTTTGGGGACAGGGAGGACCGGGGAGCTGTTTTTT. As protein: CASSLGTGRTGELFF.

The rearrangement joins TRBV2 to TRBJ1-5; 7 bases fit TRBD1. V shed 2 bases, J shed 4 bases, and the junction held 2 bases outside the gene matches. Germline CDR1 reads SNHLY; CDR2 reads FYNNEI. This CDR3 is built from 14 residues. CDR3 protein: CASSEQGGNQPQHF. In DNA form, the CDR3 reads TGTGCCAGCAGTGAACAGGGGGGAAATCAGCCCCAGCATTTT.

The chain carries TRBV5-1 and TRBJ2-7; D is possibly TRBD2 (5 bases). The germline CDR1 and CDR2 sequences are SGHRS and YFSETQ. The CDR3 consists of 17 residues. Trimming stripped 5 bases from V and 4 bases from J, with 25 bases between. CDR3 protein: CASSRSPADAGWYEQYF. In DNA, the CDR3 is TGCGCCAGCAGTCGTAGCCCAGCGGACGCCGGATGGTACGAGCAGTACTTC. Variable domain in full (rest from reference TRBV5-1 and TRBJ2-7): KAGVTQTPRYLIKTRGQQVTLSCSPISGHRSVSWYQQTPGQGLQFLFEYFSETQRNKGNFPGRFSGRQFSNSRSEMNVSTLELGDSALYLCASSRSPADAGWYEQYFGPGTRLTVT.